The source of this TCR beta chain is a study of blood T cell repertoires in COVID-19. As for the study in general: Samples came from the United States, Italy and Spain, spanning acute and convalescent COVID-19. The analysed material was cDNA or gDNA that came from T cells, B-cell-depleted T cells, or PBMCs.

Per the authors' pipeline: Reference gene primers were amplified, and this amplification served to estimate nucleated cell counts. Profiling relied on immunoSEQ multiplex PCR, and the TCRdb table lists in-frame clones only, not all of them. That table supplies the V and J calls and clone size; D and trimming were determined from the DNA. In the table there are about 170,000 clones, more than 75% of which are singletons. V was clipped by 6 bases and J by 8 bases; unmatched bases: 4. Germline loops: CDR1 MRHNA, CDR2 SNTAGT. The CDR3 loop spans 12 amino acids. What was sequenced was peripheral blood. The V call is TRBV6-4, the J call TRBJ1-2, with 9 bases identical to TRBD1. This TCR came from a middle-aged man who had recovered from COVID-19. The chain's CDR3 is CASRGTGSGYTF. In nucleotides, the CDR3 is TGTGCCAGCAGGGGGACAGGGAGCGGCTACACCTTC.